This TCR beta chain was documented in a study of blood T cells in healthy people across ages. Peripheral blood from each donor was collected in a volume of about 9.9 milliliters. The CDR3 has 13 residues. Germline V gene data show CDR1 as SQVTM and CDR2 as ANQGSEA. V lost 3 bases and J 6 bases, leaving 15 bases between the germline ends. Using a J-beta primer mix together with a sample-barcoded 5' primer, a second PCR was run for roughly 6 to 11 cycles. TCRdb analysed the 5' RACE reads with MiXCR anew, one entry per CDR3 protein. The sample has approximately 320,000 distinct CDR3 sequences; 25% to 30% are singletons. Study findings and constraints: Diversity figures derived from one million T cells were judged to underestimate the true value.

This clonotype was observed a few times. Its antigen is not identified. Sequencing was performed on blood. The sequence came from a woman aged 65 to 85 in good health. The V call is TRBV29-1, the J call TRBJ2-7, with D possibly being TRBD1 or TRBD2 (5 bases each). CDR3 in DNA: TGCAGCGTTGACGGAAGGGGAGTGCGCGAGCAGTACTTC. Its translation is CSVDGRGVREQYF.